This T cell receptor (beta chain) is drawn from a study of PD-L1 blockade in urothelial cancer. Overall study: Analyses used blood from 3 weeks (second dose) and 6 weeks after treatment start. Blood yielded a median of around 150,000 T cells per sample.

Measured with immunoSEQ multiplex PCR; TCRdb has only the in-frame clones, and not every one. The profile shows 70,000 to 75,000 clones, 65% to 85% of them singletons. Time point here: pretreatment peripheral blood. V shed 5 bases and J shed 1 base, with 9 bases lying between them. The CDR3 runs 13 residues. CDR1 SGHVS and CDR2 FQNEAQ come from the germline V gene. This chain joins TRBV7-8 and TRBJ2-7; no definite D call. The origin of this receptor is a woman in her 70s with urothelial cancer. The material sequenced was PBMCs, taken around atezolizumab (anti-PD-L1) treatment. CDR3 region: CASSPPQSYEQYF. The DNA for the CDR3 is TGTGCCAGCAGCCCCCCCCAGTCCTACGAGCAGTACTTC. The full variable domain, rest sourced from reference TRBV7-8 and TRBJ2-7, is GAGVSQSPRYKVAKRGQDVALRCDPISGHVSLFWYQQALGQGPEFLTYFQNEAQLDKSGLPSDRFFAERPEGSVSTLKIQRTQQEDSAVYLCASSPPQSYEQYFGPGTRLTVT.